Below, one TCR beta chain is given with its context. The antigen remains unidentified. The authors' processing: Junction-only sequences without quality scores were provided by ImmunoSEQ, so filtering was different. Assay used: immunoSEQ multiplex PCR; TCRdb lists only in-frame clones, some missing. D and trimming come from the DNA, and the V and J calls and clone size come from that table. Among 2 million to 2.5 million clones listed, roughly 95% were seen once. The entry originates in a study of shared clonotypes between healthy human individuals. For the study at large: Researchers assigned three CD4 naive, three CD4 memory, two CD8 naive and one CD8 memory plate to each donor. Overall study results and limits: A handful of donors held about 4.6% of naive CD4 clonotypes in common.

Subsets obtained from CD4+ cells comprised CD45RA+ naive and CD45RA-negative memory cells. This sequence was found in a man aged 18-30 years in good health. Sequenced input: naive CD4+ T cells sorted from blood. Subset denoted: CD45RA+ positively selected.

In DNA, the CDR3 is TGTGCCAGCAGTCCGGGGTTATTCCGTCCAGGGGCTGTGTTTTTT. This gives the protein CASSPGLFRPGAVFF. This rearrangement joins TRBV28 to TRBJ2-2; D may be TRBD1 (6 bases). CDR1 and CDR2 from the germline V gene are MDHEN and SYDVKM. V was trimmed by 5 bases and J by 15 bases, leaving 25 bases between them. The CDR3 runs to 15 residues.